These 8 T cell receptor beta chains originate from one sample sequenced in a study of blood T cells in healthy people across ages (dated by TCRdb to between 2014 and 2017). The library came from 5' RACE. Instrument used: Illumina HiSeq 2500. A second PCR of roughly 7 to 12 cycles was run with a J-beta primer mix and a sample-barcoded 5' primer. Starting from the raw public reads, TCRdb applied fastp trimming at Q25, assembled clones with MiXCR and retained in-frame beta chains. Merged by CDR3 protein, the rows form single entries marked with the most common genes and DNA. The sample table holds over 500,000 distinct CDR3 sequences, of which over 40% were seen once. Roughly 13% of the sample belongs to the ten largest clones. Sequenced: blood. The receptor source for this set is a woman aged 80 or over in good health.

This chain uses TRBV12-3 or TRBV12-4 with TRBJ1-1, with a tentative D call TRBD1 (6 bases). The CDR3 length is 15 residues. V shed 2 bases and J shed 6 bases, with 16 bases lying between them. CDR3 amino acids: CASSLTAGAYSEAFF. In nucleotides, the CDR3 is TGTGCCAGCAGTTTAACGGCAGGGGCTTACTCTGAAGCTTTCTTT.

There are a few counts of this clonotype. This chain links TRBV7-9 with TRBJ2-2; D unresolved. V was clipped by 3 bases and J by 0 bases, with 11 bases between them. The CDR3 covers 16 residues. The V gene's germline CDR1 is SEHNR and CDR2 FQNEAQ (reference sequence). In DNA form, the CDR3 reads TGTGCCAGCAGCTTTCTAAAGACGGCGAACACCGGGGAGCTGTTTTTT. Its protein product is CASSFLKTANTGELFF. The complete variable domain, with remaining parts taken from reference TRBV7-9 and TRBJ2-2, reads DTGVSQNPRHKITKRGQNVTFRCDPISEHNRLYWYRQTLGQGPEFLTYFQNEAQLEKSRLLSDRFSAERPKGSFSTLEIQRTEQGDSAMYLCASSFLKTANTGELFFGEGSRLTVL.

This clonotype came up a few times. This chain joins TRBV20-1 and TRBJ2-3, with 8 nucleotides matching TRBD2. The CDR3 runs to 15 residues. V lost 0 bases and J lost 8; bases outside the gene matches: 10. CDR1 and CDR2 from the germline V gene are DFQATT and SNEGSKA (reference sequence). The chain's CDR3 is CSARDFPGGVGTQYF. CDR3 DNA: TGCAGTGCTAGAGATTTCCCGGGAGGGGTGGGTACGCAGTATTTT.

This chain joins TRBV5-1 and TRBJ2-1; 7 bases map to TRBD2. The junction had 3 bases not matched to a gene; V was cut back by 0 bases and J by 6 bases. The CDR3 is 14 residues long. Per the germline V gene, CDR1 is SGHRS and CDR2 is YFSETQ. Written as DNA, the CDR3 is TGCGCCAGCAGCTTGGTTTTAGCGGGCAATGAGCAGTTCTTC. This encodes CASSLVLAGNEQFF.

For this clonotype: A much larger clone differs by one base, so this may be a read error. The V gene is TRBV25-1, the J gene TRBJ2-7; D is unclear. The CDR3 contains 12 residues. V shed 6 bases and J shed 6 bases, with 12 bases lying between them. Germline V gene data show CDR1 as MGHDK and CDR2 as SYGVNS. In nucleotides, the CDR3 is TGTGCCAGCAGGGAAGTTCATCGCGAGCAGTACTTC. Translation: CASREVHREQYF.

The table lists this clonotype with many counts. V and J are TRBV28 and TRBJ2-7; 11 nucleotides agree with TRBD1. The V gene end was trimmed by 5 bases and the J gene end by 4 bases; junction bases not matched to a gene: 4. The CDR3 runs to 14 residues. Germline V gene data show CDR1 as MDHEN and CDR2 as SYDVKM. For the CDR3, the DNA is TGTGCCAGCAGTCCCTGGGACAGGGGGTACGAGCAGTACTTC. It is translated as CASSPWDRGYEQYF.

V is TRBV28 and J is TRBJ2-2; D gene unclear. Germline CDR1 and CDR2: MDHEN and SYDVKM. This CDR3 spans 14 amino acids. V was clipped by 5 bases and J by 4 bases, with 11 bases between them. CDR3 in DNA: TGTGCCAGCAGTGCTCTCGGGTTCACCGGGGAGCTGTTTTTT. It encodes CASSALGFTGELFF.

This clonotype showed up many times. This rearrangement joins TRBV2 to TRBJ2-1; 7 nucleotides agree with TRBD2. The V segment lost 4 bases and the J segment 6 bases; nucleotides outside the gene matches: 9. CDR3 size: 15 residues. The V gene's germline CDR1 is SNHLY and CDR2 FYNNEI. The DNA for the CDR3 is TGTGCCAGCAGTGCACGGGAGGTTTATGGCAATGAGCAGTTCTTC. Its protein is CASSAREVYGNEQFF.